Presented here are 7 T cell receptor beta chains from one specimen sequenced in a study of stem cell transplantation in POMP-related autoinflammatory disease. Libraries were prepared by immunoSEQ multiplex PCR; TCRdb keeps only in-frame clonotypes and omits some of them. The sample lists roughly 70,000 clones, roughly 90% occurring once. Here the sequenced sample was CD4+ T cells from PBMCs, taken after stem cell transplantation. Receptors were obtained from a human patient with POMP-related autoinflammation and immune dysregulation (PRAID). The graft donor may be the source of some T cells.

The chain has TRBV19 and TRBJ1-1; possibly TRBD1 for D (6 bases). Germline V CDR1 and CDR2: LNHDA, SQIVND (reference sequence). CDR3 length: 15 amino acids. The ends were cut back, 5 bases at V and 3 bases at J, with 16 bases in the middle. This CDR3 reads CASSYGGFGDTEAFF. DNA of the CDR3: TGTGCCAGTAGTTACGGGGGCTTTGGTGACACTGAAGCTTTCTTT.

The CDR3 DNA is TGTGCCAGCAGTTTAGTTTCTAGCACAGATACGCAGTATTTT. It translates to CASSLVSSTDTQYF. The V and J genes are TRBV27 and TRBJ2-3; no reliable D call. The CDR3 runs to 14 residues. V was shortened by 2 bases and J by 0 bases, with 6 bases between the two germline ends. Germline V gene lookup returns CDR1 MNHEY and CDR2 SMNVEV (reference sequence).

This chain links TRBV5-1 with TRBJ2-1; D is uncertain. The germline CDR1 and CDR2 sequences are SGHRS and YFSETQ. There are 13 residues in the CDR3. V was cut by 0 bases and J by 5 bases, with 6 bases left in between. The CDR3, as DNA: TGCGCCAGCAGCTTGGAACCCAACAATGAGCAGTTCTTC. Residues: CASSLEPNNEQFF. Using reference TRBV5-1 and TRBJ2-1 for the parts outside the CDR3, the full variable domain is KAGVTQTPRYLIKTRGQQVTLSCSPISGHRSVSWYQQTPGQGLQFLFEYFSETQRNKGNFPGRFSGRQFSNSRSEMNVSTLELGDSALYLCASSLEPNNEQFFGPGTRLTVL.

The chain has TRBV11-1 and TRBJ2-7; 10 nucleotides line up with TRBD1. This CDR3 region has 16 residues. Trimming at V came to 5 bases and at J to 1 base, leaving 8 bases not matched to a gene. Germline CDR1 and CDR2: SGHAT and FQDESV (reference sequence). CDR3 bases: TGTGCCAGCAGCCCAGACAGGGGGCGGATATCCTACGAGCAGTACGTC. Amino acid sequence: CASSPDRGRISYEQYV.

V and J are TRBV25-1 and TRBJ1-1; perhaps TRBD1 as D (5 bases). The germline V gene has CDR1 MGHDK and CDR2 SYGVNS. This CDR3 spans 12 amino acids. V lost 4 bases, J lost 4 bases, and 7 bases lay in between. CDR3 protein: CASSGQGTEAFF. The CDR3 bases are TGTGCCAGCAGTGGCCAGGGCACTGAAGCTTTCTTT.

CDR3 sequence (DNA): TGTGCCAGCAGTGAAGCGGTCGGGAGTTGGGTAGGCAATGAGCAGTTCTTC. Protein sequence: CASSEAVGSWVGNEQFF. The rearrangement links TRBV6-1 to TRBJ2-1, with D perhaps TRBD2 (6 bases). The CDR3 runs 17 residues. Trimming shortened V by 0 bases and J by 6 bases, and 18 bases separated the two germline ends. Germline V gene lookup returns CDR1 MNHNS and CDR2 SASEGT.

This chain uses TRBV2 with TRBJ2-5; 7 bases align to TRBD1. The germline gives CDR1 SNHLY, CDR2 FYNNEI. The CDR3 runs to 14 residues. V gave up 5 bases and J gave up 1 base; unmatched junction bases: 4. The CDR3 DNA reads as TGTGCCAGCAGTAGACAGGGAATCCAAGAGACCCAGTACTTC. Its protein product is CASSRQGIQETQYF.